The sequence of this T cell receptor beta chain was determined in a study of T cell responses to AZD1222 COVID-19 vaccine. Study-wide results and caveats: In a largely white British group with more females than males, clonal diversity was possibly underestimated.

The length of the CDR3 is 12 residues. CDR1 is KGHSH, CDR2 LQKENI, per germline. V lost 2 bases and J lost 4, with 6 bases in between. TCRdb keeps only in-frame clones here, not all; method: immunoSEQ multiplex PCR. The sample has about 150,000 clones; approximately 90% are singletons. In its sample, this clone ranks as medium-sized. Its antigen remains unidentified. The sequence was obtained from an adult in good health. The rearrangement joins TRBV18 to TRBJ2-7; maybe TRBD1 (5 bases). Sequencing was performed on peripheral blood, taken on day 0 of AZD1222 vaccination. The CDR3 bases are TGTGCCAGCTCACCAGGGGCATACGAGCAGTACTTC. This sequence encodes CASSPGAYEQYF. The full variable domain, with the rest looked up from reference TRBV18 and TRBJ2-7, is NAGVMQNPRHLVRRRGQEARLRCSPMKGHSHVYWYRQLPEEGLKFMVYLQKENIIDESGMPKERFSAEFPKEGPSILRIQQVVRGDSAAYFCASSPGAYEQYFGPGTRLTVT.